The rows below give T cell receptor beta chains drawn from one sample of a study of T cells in Graves' hyperthyroidism and ophthalmopathy. TCRdb passed the multiplex PCR reads through MiXCR, listing each CDR3 protein once. The table records some 510,000 distinct CDR3 sequences, more than 20% of them present only once. The sequencing input was blood. Receptors originate from a man between 18 and 29 years old with Graves' hyperthyroidism. The CDR3 runs from the conserved cysteine through the conserved F or W. A D gene is named only where the DNA matches it firmly. Not all rows give a size; the values are once, few, many and, for expanded clones, a class.

cdr3_aa: CASSPNPDQEIQYF
cdr3_nt: TGTGCCAGCAGCCCTAATCCAGACCAAGAGATCCAGTACTTC
clone_size: many
cdr3_length: 14
d_call: NA
v_call: TRBV6-1
j_call: TRBJ2-5

cdr3_aa: CASSESGPSSYEQYF
cdr3_nt: TGTGCCAGCAGTGAGTCGGGACCGAGCTCCTACGAGCAGTACTTC
clone_size: NA
cdr3_length: 15
d_call: NA
v_call: TRBV2
j_call: TRBJ2-7

cdr3_aa: CAISDELGGIDYYGYTF
cdr3_nt: TGTGCCATCAGTGACGAGCTTGGGGGCATCGACTACTATGGCTACACCTTC
clone_size: NA
cdr3_length: 17
d_call: NA
v_call: TRBV10-3
j_call: TRBJ1-2

cdr3_aa: CASRRSSDTGELFF
cdr3_nt: TGTGCCAGCAGGAGATCTAGCGACACCGGGGAGCTGTTTTTT
clone_size: NA
cdr3_length: 14
d_call: NA
v_call: TRBV28
j_call: TRBJ2-2

cdr3_aa: CATSDPLAGEQETQYF
cdr3_nt: TGTGCCACCAGTGACCCGCTAGCGGGGGAGCAAGAGACCCAGTACTTC
clone_size: NA
cdr3_length: 16
d_call: TRBD2
v_call: TRBV24-1
j_call: TRBJ2-5

cdr3_aa: CASSVGGDQSLYEQYF
cdr3_nt: TGTGCCAGCAGCGTAGGAGGGGACCAGAGTCTCTACGAGCAGTACTTC
clone_size: few
cdr3_length: 16
d_call: NA
v_call: TRBV9
j_call: TRBJ2-7

cdr3_aa: CASSEGKVPSYEQYF
cdr3_nt: TGTGCCAGCAGTGAAGGGAAGGTACCTTCCTACGAGCAGTACTTC
clone_size: many
cdr3_length: 15
d_call: NA
v_call: TRBV2
j_call: TRBJ2-7

cdr3_aa: CASSLALTGAYEQYF
cdr3_nt: TGTGCCAGCAGCTTAGCCCTGACAGGGGCCTACGAGCAGTACTTC
clone_size: many
cdr3_length: 15
d_call: TRBD1
v_call: TRBV13
j_call: TRBJ2-7

cdr3_aa: CASSPNGLGEQYF
cdr3_nt: TGTGCCAGCAGCCCAAATGGGCTGGGCGAGCAGTACTTC
clone_size: many
cdr3_length: 13
d_call: NA
v_call: TRBV7-9
j_call: TRBJ2-7

cdr3_aa: CASSFSVYQETQYF
cdr3_nt: TGTGCCAGCAGCTTCAGCGTGTACCAAGAGACCCAGTACTTC
clone_size: many
cdr3_length: 14
d_call: NA
v_call: TRBV7-2
j_call: TRBJ2-5

cdr3_aa: CASSEGQGVAKNIQYF
cdr3_nt: TGTGCCAGCAGCGAGGGACAGGGCGTAGCCAAAAACATTCAGTACTTC
clone_size: many
cdr3_length: 16
d_call: TRBD1
v_call: TRBV11-2
j_call: TRBJ2-4

cdr3_aa: CASREGPGTGELFF
cdr3_nt: TGTGCCAGCAGGGAAGGTCCCGGGACCGGGGAGCTGTTTTTT
clone_size: many
cdr3_length: 14
d_call: NA
v_call: TRBV6-1
j_call: TRBJ2-2

cdr3_aa: CASSPGTGTGLYYGYTF
cdr3_nt: TGCGCCAGCAGCCCAGGGACCGGGACAGGGCTCTACTATGGCTACACCTTC
clone_size: many
cdr3_length: 17
d_call: TRBD1
v_call: TRBV5-1
j_call: TRBJ1-2

cdr3_aa: CASTLDRVTEAFF
cdr3_nt: TGTGCCAGTACTCTCGACAGGGTCACTGAAGCTTTCTTT
clone_size: many
cdr3_length: 13
d_call: TRBD1
v_call: TRBV19
j_call: TRBJ1-1

cdr3_aa: CASSPIADLGTGELFF
cdr3_nt: TGTGCCAGCAGTCCTATCGCAGATCTGGGCACCGGGGAGCTGTTTTTT
clone_size: NA
cdr3_length: 16
d_call: NA
v_call: TRBV6-1
j_call: TRBJ2-2

cdr3_aa: CASAGIGGNTIYF
cdr3_nt: TGTGCCAGCGCAGGGATCGGCGGAAACACCATATATTTT
clone_size: few
cdr3_length: 13
d_call: NA
v_call: TRBV6-1
j_call: TRBJ1-3

cdr3_aa: CASSPATGTEETQYF
cdr3_nt: TGTGCCAGCAGCCCTGCTACCGGGACCGAAGAGACCCAGTACTTC
clone_size: few
cdr3_length: 15
d_call: NA
v_call: TRBV12-3/TRBV12-4
j_call: TRBJ2-5

cdr3_aa: CATSRATDEASAFF
cdr3_nt: TGTGCCACCAGCAGGGCCACAGATGAGGCCTCAGCTTTCTTT
clone_size: many
cdr3_length: 14
d_call: NA
v_call: TRBV15
j_call: TRBJ1-1

cdr3_aa: CASTLERGRAFF
cdr3_nt: TGTGCCAGCACCCTAGAGAGGGGGCGGGCTTTCTTT
clone_size: many
cdr3_length: 12
d_call: TRBD1
v_call: TRBV12-3/TRBV12-4
j_call: TRBJ1-1

cdr3_aa: CASSLSAFGDQPQHF
cdr3_nt: TGTGCCAGCAGTTTATCCGCCTTTGGTGATCAGCCCCAGCATTTT
clone_size: many
cdr3_length: 15
d_call: NA
v_call: TRBV27
j_call: TRBJ1-5

cdr3_aa: CASFRDRGPAGELFF
cdr3_nt: TGTGCCAGTTTCCGGGACAGGGGGCCAGCCGGGGAGCTGTTTTTT
clone_size: many
cdr3_length: 15
d_call: TRBD1
v_call: TRBV19
j_call: TRBJ2-2

cdr3_aa: CASSLVGDPNVLTF
cdr3_nt: TGTGCCAGCAGTTTAGTGGGGGATCCCAACGTCCTGACTTTC
clone_size: NA
cdr3_length: 14
d_call: NA
v_call: TRBV27
j_call: TRBJ2-6

cdr3_aa: CASSAGRGVGELFF
cdr3_nt: TGTGCCAGTAGCGCAGGTAGAGGGGTCGGGGAGCTGTTTTTT
clone_size: NA
cdr3_length: 14
d_call: NA
v_call: TRBV19
j_call: TRBJ2-2

cdr3_aa: CASSRRGQGETQYF
cdr3_nt: TGTGCCAGCAGTCGAAGGGGGCAAGGGGAGACCCAGTACTTC
clone_size: NA
cdr3_length: 14
d_call: TRBD1
v_call: TRBV6-1
j_call: TRBJ2-5

cdr3_aa: CASSLESWETQYF
cdr3_nt: TGTGCCAGCAGTTTAGAGAGTTGGGAGACCCAGTACTTC
clone_size: many
cdr3_length: 13
d_call: NA
v_call: TRBV12-3/TRBV12-4
j_call: TRBJ2-5

cdr3_aa: CASSLPSVGGGEQYF
cdr3_nt: TGTGCCAGCAGTTTACCTAGCGTCGGGGGGGGCGAGCAGTACTTC
clone_size: NA
cdr3_length: 15
d_call: TRBD2
v_call: TRBV12-3/TRBV12-4
j_call: TRBJ2-7

cdr3_aa: CAISETGAYEQYF
cdr3_nt: TGTGCCATCAGTGAAACAGGGGCTTACGAGCAGTACTTC
clone_size: NA
cdr3_length: 13
d_call: TRBD1
v_call: TRBV10-3
j_call: TRBJ2-7

cdr3_aa: CSAPTGRETQYF
cdr3_nt: TGCAGTGCCCCGACAGGGAGAGAGACCCAGTACTTC
clone_size: many
cdr3_length: 12
d_call: TRBD1
v_call: TRBV20-1
j_call: TRBJ2-5

cdr3_aa: CASSPPGTHPYF
cdr3_nt: TGTGCCAGCAGTCCGCCCGGGACTCACCCGTACTTC
clone_size: many
cdr3_length: 12
d_call: NA
v_call: TRBV12-3/TRBV12-4
j_call: TRBJ2-5

cdr3_aa: CAWSDYGTGELFF
cdr3_nt: TGTGCCTGGAGTGACTACGGCACCGGGGAGCTGTTTTTT
clone_size: many
cdr3_length: 13
d_call: NA
v_call: TRBV30
j_call: TRBJ2-2

cdr3_aa: CASSYPLRTAPGTQYF
cdr3_nt: TGTGCCAGCAGTTACCCACTGAGGACAGCCCCGGGGACCCAGTACTTC
clone_size: many
cdr3_length: 16
d_call: NA
v_call: TRBV6-5
j_call: TRBJ2-5

cdr3_aa: CASNRGDQPQHF
cdr3_nt: TGTGCCAGCAACCGGGGGGATCAGCCCCAGCATTTT
clone_size: few
cdr3_length: 12
d_call: NA
v_call: TRBV7-9
j_call: TRBJ1-5

cdr3_aa: CASSLGWQANEKLFF
cdr3_nt: TGTGCCAGCAGTTTGGGATGGCAGGCCAATGAAAAACTGTTTTTT
clone_size: NA
cdr3_length: 15
d_call: NA
v_call: TRBV12-3/TRBV12-4
j_call: TRBJ1-4

cdr3_aa: CASSTGTGYEQYF
cdr3_nt: TGTGCCAGCAGCACCGGGACAGGCTACGAGCAGTACTTC
clone_size: many
cdr3_length: 13
d_call: TRBD1
v_call: TRBV28
j_call: TRBJ2-7

cdr3_aa: CASSVQGGWTDTQYF
cdr3_nt: TGTGCCAGCAGCGTACAGGGGGGGTGGACAGATACGCAGTATTTT
clone_size: few
cdr3_length: 15
d_call: NA
v_call: TRBV9
j_call: TRBJ2-3

cdr3_aa: CASSLQENQPQHF
cdr3_nt: TGTGCCAGCAGTTTACAGGAGAATCAGCCCCAGCATTTT
clone_size: many
cdr3_length: 13
d_call: NA
v_call: TRBV27
j_call: TRBJ1-5

cdr3_aa: CASSNSPTGTSGELFF
cdr3_nt: TGTGCCAGTAGTAACAGCCCGACCGGGACGTCCGGGGAGCTGTTTTTT
clone_size: many
cdr3_length: 16
d_call: NA
v_call: TRBV19
j_call: TRBJ2-2

cdr3_aa: CASSFPQGNYEQYF
cdr3_nt: TGTGCCAGCAGCTTTCCCCAGGGTAACTACGAGCAGTACTTC
clone_size: few
cdr3_length: 14
d_call: NA
v_call: TRBV7-9
j_call: TRBJ2-7

cdr3_aa: CASTIVGGVLVSEQYF
cdr3_nt: TGTGCCAGCACCATTGTTGGGGGGGTTTTGGTATCCGAGCAGTACTTC
clone_size: many
cdr3_length: 16
d_call: TRBD2
v_call: TRBV28
j_call: TRBJ2-7

cdr3_aa: CASSLQAGGLNTEAFF
cdr3_nt: TGCGCCAGCAGCTTGCAAGCAGGGGGCCTGAACACTGAAGCTTTCTTT
clone_size: many
cdr3_length: 16
d_call: TRBD1
v_call: TRBV5-1
j_call: TRBJ1-1